The 20 T cell receptor beta chains given below trace back to one sample, sequenced in a study of control samples from healthy donors and cancer patients. Repertoires were generated with immunoSEQ multiplex PCR, while TCRdb's copy carries only in-frame clones and drops some. Here the sample spans 150,000 or so clones, over 85% being singletons. The sample was blood. The receptor set was obtained from a man aged 18 to 30 in good health.

This chain uses TRBV9 with TRBJ2-1, with 8 bases lining up with TRBD1. CDR3 length equals 16 residues. The J segment lost 8 bases and the V segment lost 4 bases, leaving 14 bases of the junction unmatched. The germline V gene encodes CDR1 SGDLS and CDR2 YYNGEE. CDR3 region: CASSPQPGQVPHEQFF. The CDR3 nucleotides read TGTGCCAGCAGCCCCCAACCGGGACAGGTTCCCCATGAGCAGTTCTTC.

The gene calls are TRBV5-6 and TRBJ1-4; D ambiguous. Germline V lookup: CDR1 SGHDT, CDR2 YYEEEE. This CDR3 comprises 14 residues. Trimming took off 0 bases at V and 9 bases at J, with 12 bases between the two ends. CDR3 DNA sequence: TGTGCCAGCAGCTTGGACGGTAGGTATAAAAAACTGTTTTTT. Amino acids: CASSLDGRYKKLFF.

This rearrangement joins TRBV5-4 to TRBJ2-1, with 7 bases identical to TRBD1. CDR1 is SGHNT, CDR2 YYREEE, per germline (reference sequence). Unmatched junction bases numbered 9, after V lost 3 bases and J lost 6 bases. CDR3 length: 15 residues. CDR3 coding DNA: TGTGCCAGCAGCTACGCCGGGACAGCCTCCAATGAGCAGTTCTTC. As protein: CASSYAGTASNEQFF.

The rearrangement links TRBV27 to TRBJ2-7; 7 bases are shared with TRBD1. Germline V gives CDR1 MNHEY, CDR2 SMNVEV (reference sequence). The CDR3 contains 12 residues. V lost 9 bases and J lost 6; bases outside the gene matches: 8. The CDR3 DNA sequence: TGTGCCAGTGGGACAGCAAGACGCGAGCAGTACTTC. Translation gives CASGTARREQYF.

This rearrangement joins TRBV4-1 to TRBJ1-5, with TRBD1 as a possible D gene (5 bases). Trimming stripped 0 bases from V and 1 base from J, with 16 bases between. The CDR3 is 18 residues long. CDR1 and CDR2 (germline): MGHRA, YSYEKL. The CDR3 DNA reads as TGCGCCAGCAGCCAAGATCCCCGAGCAGGGCCAAGCAATCAGCCCCAGCATTTT. It yields the protein CASSQDPRAGPSNQPQHF.

V gene TRBV10-1 combines with J gene TRBJ1-1; 8 bases fit TRBD1. Germline lookup yields CDR1 WNHNN and CDR2 SYGVQD (reference sequence). The CDR3 sequence is 12 residues long. After removal of 6 bases from V and 10 bases from J, the junction contained 7 bases not matched to a gene. The CDR3 DNA sequence: TGCGCCAGCAGGCACTACAGGGGGGCAGCTTTCTTT. Its protein is CASRHYRGAAFF.

The chain combines TRBV11-2 with TRBJ1-4; D gene uncertain. Germline-derived CDR1 and CDR2 are SGHAT and FQNNGV. Trimming left V 5 bases short and J 8 bases short, with 18 bases between. The CDR3 length is 15 residues. CDR3 residues: CASSPPYWGGEKLFF. The CDR3 DNA reads as TGTGCCAGCAGCCCCCCATATTGGGGAGGGGAAAAACTGTTTTTT.

This clone was observed once. This chain connects TRBV6-5 to TRBJ2-3, with D uncertain. CDR1 is MNHEY and CDR2 is SVGAGI in the germline V gene. The CDR3 is made up of 15 amino acids. The ends were cut back, 5 bases at V and 4 bases at J, with 16 bases in the middle. The CDR3 protein is CASSPQSIGPDTQYF. CDR3 bases: TGTGCCAGCAGTCCCCAGTCAATAGGGCCAGATACGCAGTATTTT.

The V and J genes are TRBV27 and TRBJ2-7; D not certain. This CDR3 is built from 17 residues. V was clipped by 6 bases and J by 0 bases, with 21 bases between them. Germline CDR1 MNHEY, CDR2 SMNVEV (reference sequence). DNA of the CDR3: TGTGCCAGCAGCCAACGAGCCGCGGTTCCGAGCTCCTACGAGCAGTACTTC. Translated, it gives CASSQRAAVPSSYEQYF.

V gene TRBV20-1 combines with J gene TRBJ2-5; D is perhaps TRBD2 (6 bases). Trimming removed 3 bases from V and 7 bases from J, with 15 bases in between. Germline-derived CDR1 and CDR2 are DFQATT and SNEGSKA (reference sequence). The CDR3 runs 13 residues. The CDR3 DNA is TGCAGTGCTAGTGAGGGAACCGGGGGGACCCAGTACTTC. Its protein product is CSASEGTGGTQYF.

The chain joins TRBV29-1 to TRBJ2-2; TRBD1 matches at 11 bases. Germline V CDR1 and CDR2: SQVTM, ANQGSEA. This CDR3 spans 14 amino acids. Trimming cost V 6 bases and J 4 bases; bases outside gene matches: 4. The CDR3 spells CSVGTGGATGELFF. The CDR3 nucleotides read TGCAGCGTAGGGACAGGGGGTGCCACCGGGGAGCTGTTTTTT.

The V call is TRBV7-2, the J call TRBJ2-1; D is unresolved. From germline, CDR1 is SGHTA and CDR2 FQGNSA. V lost 1 base, J lost 8 bases, and 9 bases lay in between. The CDR3 covers 13 residues. CDR3 amino acids: CASSLDRLYEQFF. The CDR3 DNA reads as TGTGCCAGCAGCTTAGATAGGCTCTATGAGCAGTTCTTC.

The V gene is TRBV18, the J gene TRBJ1-1, with 7 bases lining up with TRBD1. The V and J ends lost 2 bases and 0 bases, in that order; junction bases with no gene match: 0. Germline V lookup: CDR1 KGHSH, CDR2 LQKENI. The CDR3 spans 14 residues. CDR3 DNA sequence: TGTGCCAGCTCACCAACAGGGGTGAACACTGAAGCTTTCTTT. It encodes CASSPTGVNTEAFF.

The chain links TRBV11-2 to TRBJ2-7; 8 nucleotides align to TRBD1. The CDR3 is 15 residues long. In germline, CDR1 is SGHAT, CDR2 FQNNGV. Trimming took 3 bases from V and 5 from J; bases not matched to a gene: 9. As DNA, the CDR3 is TGTGCCAGCAGCTTCACGAGGACAGGGATAAACGAGCAGTACTTC. It specifies CASSFTRTGINEQYF.

The CDR3 protein is CASSLSTQGVTYGYTF. The CDR3 DNA is TGTGCCAGCAGTCTTTCGACTCAGGGGGTTACCTATGGCTACACCTTC. This sequence joins TRBV3-1 (or the pseudogene TRBV3-2) and TRBJ1-2; 7 bases fit TRBD1. The CDR3 extends over 16 amino acids. Per the germline V gene, CDR1 is LGHDT and CDR2 is YNNKEL (reference sequence). V lost 6 bases, J lost 4 bases, and 14 bases stayed unmatched.

This clone appeared a single time. The chain is built from TRBV28 and TRBJ2-3; D is tentatively TRBD1 or TRBD2 (5 bases each). The CDR3 consists of 15 residues. Germline V CDR1 and CDR2: MDHEN, SYDVKM. V was cut by 1 base and J by 4 bases, with 12 bases left in between. The CDR3 sequence is CASSLYRGPADTQYF. The CDR3 region has the DNA TGTGCCAGCAGTTTATACCGGGGCCCAGCAGATACGCAGTATTTT. Complete variable domain (other parts from reference TRBV28 and TRBJ2-3): DVKVTQSSRYLVKRTGEKVFLECVQDMDHENMFWYRQDPGLGLRLIYFSYDVKMKEKGDIPEGYSVSREKKERFSLILESASTNQTSMYLCASSLYRGPADTQYFGPGTRLTVL.

This clone appeared a single time. The genes are TRBV11-3 and TRBJ2-1; no reliable D call. The CDR3 has 16 residues. With 0 bases removed from V and 0 bases from J, the gap between germline ends came to 9 bases. Germline V gives CDR1 SGHNT, CDR2 YENEEA. The CDR3 loop is CASSLELTGSYNEQFF. DNA for the CDR3: TGTGCCAGCAGCTTAGAGCTGACGGGCTCCTACAATGAGCAGTTCTTC.

The chain links TRBV27 to TRBJ1-4; D is uncertain. The V gene's germline CDR1 is MNHEY and CDR2 SMNVEV (reference sequence). Trimming took 3 bases from V and 7 from J, leaving 6 bases between them. The CDR3 totals 12 residues. The CDR3 DNA reads as TGTGCCAGCAGTTTTATTGGTGAAAAACTGTTTTTT. Its protein product is CASSFIGEKLFF.

The chain couples TRBV11-3 to TRBJ1-1; D unresolved. Trimming pared 1 base from V and 2 bases from J, leaving 5 bases between. CDR3 length: 13 amino acids. Germline V lookup: CDR1 SGHNT, CDR2 YENEEA. The CDR3 DNA is TGTGCCAGCAGCTTAGGGCGAAACACTGAAGCTTTCTTT. Its translation: CASSLGRNTEAFF.

The V gene is TRBV30, the J gene TRBJ2-2; D not certain. Germline V CDR1 and CDR2: GTSNPN, SVGIG (reference sequence). V was trimmed by 2 bases and J by 7 bases, leaving 5 bases between them. The CDR3 extends over 11 amino acids. CDR3 residues: CAWSQVGELFF. CDR3 DNA: TGTGCCTGGAGTCAGGTCGGGGAGCTGTTTTTT. The complete variable domain, with remaining parts taken from reference TRBV30 and TRBJ2-2, reads SQTIHQWPATLVQPVGSPLSLECTVEGTSNPNLYWYRQAAGRGLQLLFYSVGIGQISSEVPQNLSASRPQDRQFILSSKKLLLSDSGFYLCAWSQVGELFFGEGSRLTVL.